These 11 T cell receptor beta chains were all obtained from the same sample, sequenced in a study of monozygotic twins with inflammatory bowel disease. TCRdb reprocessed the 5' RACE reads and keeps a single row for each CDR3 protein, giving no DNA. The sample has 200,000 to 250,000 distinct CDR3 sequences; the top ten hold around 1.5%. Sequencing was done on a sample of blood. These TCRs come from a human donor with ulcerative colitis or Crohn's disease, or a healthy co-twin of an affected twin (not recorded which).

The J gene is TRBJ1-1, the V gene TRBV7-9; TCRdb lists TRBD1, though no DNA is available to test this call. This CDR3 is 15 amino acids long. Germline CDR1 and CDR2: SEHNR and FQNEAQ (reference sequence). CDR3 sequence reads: CASSLIGTDNTEAFF. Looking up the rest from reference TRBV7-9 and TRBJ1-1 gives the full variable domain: DTGVSQNPRHKITKRGQNVTFRCDPISEHNRLYWYRQTLGQGPEFLTYFQNEAQLEKSRLLSDRFSAERPKGSFSTLEIQRTEQGDSAMYLCASSLIGTDNTEAFFGQGTRLTVV.

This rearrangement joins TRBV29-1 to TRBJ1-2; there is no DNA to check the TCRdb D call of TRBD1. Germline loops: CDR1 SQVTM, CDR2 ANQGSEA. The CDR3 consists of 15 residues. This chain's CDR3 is CSVGVDSRPPYGYTF.

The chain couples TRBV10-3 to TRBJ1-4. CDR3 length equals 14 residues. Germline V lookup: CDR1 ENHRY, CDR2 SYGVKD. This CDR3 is CAISGEGANEKLFF.

This CDR3 is CASSLVVRETQYF. This chain links TRBV12-3 or TRBV12-4 with TRBJ2-5. The CDR3 totals 13 residues.

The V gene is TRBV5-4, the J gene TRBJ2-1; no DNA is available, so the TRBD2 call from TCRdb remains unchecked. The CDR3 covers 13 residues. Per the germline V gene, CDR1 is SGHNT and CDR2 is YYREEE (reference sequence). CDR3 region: CASNPPPAAAQFF.

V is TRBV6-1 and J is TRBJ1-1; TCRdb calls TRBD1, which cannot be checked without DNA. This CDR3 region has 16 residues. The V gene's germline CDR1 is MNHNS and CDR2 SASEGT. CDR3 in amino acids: CASSPQGVVGDTEAFF.

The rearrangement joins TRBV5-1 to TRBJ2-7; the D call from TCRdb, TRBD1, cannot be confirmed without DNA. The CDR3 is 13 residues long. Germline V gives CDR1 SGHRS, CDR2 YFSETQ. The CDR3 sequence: CASRDPQLSEQYF.

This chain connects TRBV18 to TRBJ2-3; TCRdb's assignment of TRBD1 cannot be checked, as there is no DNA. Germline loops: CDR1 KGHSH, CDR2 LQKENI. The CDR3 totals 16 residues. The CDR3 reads CASSRGRPGGEDTQYF.

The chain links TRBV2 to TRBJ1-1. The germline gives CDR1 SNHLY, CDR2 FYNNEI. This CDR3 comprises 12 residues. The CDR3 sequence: CASNPVNTEAFF.

The CDR3 spells CASSEEAGRPFYNEQFF. The chain couples TRBV6-1 to TRBJ2-1; TCRdb selects TRBD1, and the lack of DNA leaves this call unchecked. CDR3 length: 17 residues. From germline, CDR1 is MNHNS and CDR2 SASEGT.

This chain's CDR3 is CASSLADYNEQFF. The gene calls are TRBV5-1 and TRBJ2-1. The CDR3 has 13 amino acids. Germline CDR1 is SGHRS and CDR2 is YFSETQ.